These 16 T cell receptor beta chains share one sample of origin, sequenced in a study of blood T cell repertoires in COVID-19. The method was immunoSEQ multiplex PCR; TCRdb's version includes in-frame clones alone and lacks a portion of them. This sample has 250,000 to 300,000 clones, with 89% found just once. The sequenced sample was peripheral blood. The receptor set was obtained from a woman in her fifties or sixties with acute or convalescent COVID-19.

CDR3 region: CASSSVTGGNQPQHF. The DNA of the CDR3 is TGTGCCAGCAGCTCCGTGACAGGAGGCAATCAGCCCCAGCATTTT. The chain is built from TRBV7-3 and TRBJ1-5; D is perhaps TRBD1 (6 bases). V was shortened by 4 bases and J by 2 bases, with 12 bases between the two germline ends. CDR1 and CDR2 from the germline V gene are SGHTA and FQGTGA. This CDR3 spans 15 amino acids.

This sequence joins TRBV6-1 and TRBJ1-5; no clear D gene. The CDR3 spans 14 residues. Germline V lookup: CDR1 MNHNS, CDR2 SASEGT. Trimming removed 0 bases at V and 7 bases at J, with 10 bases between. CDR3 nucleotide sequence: TGTGCCAGCAGTGAAGCAACGGGTTCCCAGCCCCAGCATTTT. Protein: CASSEATGSQPQHF.

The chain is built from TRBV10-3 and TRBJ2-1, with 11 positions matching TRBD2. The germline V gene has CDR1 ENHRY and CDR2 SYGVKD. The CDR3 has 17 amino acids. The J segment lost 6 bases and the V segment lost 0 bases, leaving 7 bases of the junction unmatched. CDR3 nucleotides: TGTGCCATCAGTGAGTCGATCTTAGCGGGAGGGATCAATGAGCAGTTCTTC. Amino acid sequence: CAISESILAGGINEQFF.

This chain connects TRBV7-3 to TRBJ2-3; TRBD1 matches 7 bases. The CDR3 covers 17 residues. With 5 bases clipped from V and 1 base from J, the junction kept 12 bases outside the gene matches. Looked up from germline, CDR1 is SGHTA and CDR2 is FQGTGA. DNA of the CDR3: TGTGCCAGCAGCCCGACCAACACAGGGGCAGGCACAGATACGCAGTATTTT. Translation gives CASSPTNTGAGTDTQYF.

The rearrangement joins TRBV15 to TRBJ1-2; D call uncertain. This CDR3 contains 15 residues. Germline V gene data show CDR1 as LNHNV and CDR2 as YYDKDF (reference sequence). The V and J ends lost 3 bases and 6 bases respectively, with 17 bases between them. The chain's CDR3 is CATSRGGAGKDGYTF. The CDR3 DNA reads TGTGCCACCAGCAGGGGTGGCGCGGGAAAAGATGGCTACACCTTC.

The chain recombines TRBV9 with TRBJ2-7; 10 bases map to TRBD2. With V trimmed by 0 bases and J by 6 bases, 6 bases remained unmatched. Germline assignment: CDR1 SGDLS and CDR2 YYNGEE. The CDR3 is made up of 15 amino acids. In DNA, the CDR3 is TGTGCCAGCAGCGTAGGGGCTAGCGGGAGAGCCGAGCAGTACTTC. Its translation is CASSVGASGRAEQYF.

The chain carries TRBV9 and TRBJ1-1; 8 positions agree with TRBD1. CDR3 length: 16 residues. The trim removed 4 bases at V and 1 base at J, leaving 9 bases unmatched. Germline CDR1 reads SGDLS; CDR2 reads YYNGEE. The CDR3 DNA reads TGTGCCAGCAGCACCACAGGGGGGATTACGAACACTGAAGCTTTCTTT. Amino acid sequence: CASSTTGGITNTEAFF.

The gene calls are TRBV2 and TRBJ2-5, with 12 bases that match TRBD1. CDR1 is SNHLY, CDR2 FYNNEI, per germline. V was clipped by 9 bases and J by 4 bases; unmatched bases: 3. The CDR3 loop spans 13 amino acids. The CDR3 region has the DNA TGTGCCAGGGGGGACAGGGGGCGAGAGACCCAGTACTTC. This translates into CARGDRGRETQYF.

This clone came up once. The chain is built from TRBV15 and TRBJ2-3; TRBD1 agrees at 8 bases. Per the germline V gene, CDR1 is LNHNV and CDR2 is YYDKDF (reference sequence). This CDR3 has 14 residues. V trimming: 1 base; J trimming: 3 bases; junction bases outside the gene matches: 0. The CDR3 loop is CATSRGQGTDTQYF. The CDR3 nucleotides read TGTGCCACCAGCAGAGGACAGGGGACAGATACGCAGTATTTT.

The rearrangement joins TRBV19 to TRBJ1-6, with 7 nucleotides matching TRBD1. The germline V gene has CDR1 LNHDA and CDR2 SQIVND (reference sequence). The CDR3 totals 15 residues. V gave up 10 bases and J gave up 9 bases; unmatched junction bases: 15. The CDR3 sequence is CATTRQRQGGSPLHF. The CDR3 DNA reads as TGTGCCACCACCCGACAGAGACAGGGCGGTTCACCCCTCCACTTT.

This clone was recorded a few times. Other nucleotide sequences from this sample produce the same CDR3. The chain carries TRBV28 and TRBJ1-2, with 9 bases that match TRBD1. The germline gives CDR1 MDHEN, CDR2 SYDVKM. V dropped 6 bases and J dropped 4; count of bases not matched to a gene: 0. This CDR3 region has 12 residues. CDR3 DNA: TGTGCCAGCAGGGGACAGGGCTATGGCTACACCTTC. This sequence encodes CASRGQGYGYTF.

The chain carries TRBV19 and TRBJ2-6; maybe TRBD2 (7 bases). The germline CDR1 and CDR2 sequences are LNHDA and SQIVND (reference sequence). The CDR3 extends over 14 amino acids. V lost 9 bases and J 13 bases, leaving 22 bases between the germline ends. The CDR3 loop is CASTTGWGGEVLTF. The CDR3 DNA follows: TGTGCCAGCACCACCGGATGGGGGGGCGAGGTCCTGACTTTC.

CDR3 loop: CASSRLPGGPYNEQFF. The CDR3 DNA reads TGTGCCAGCAGCCGCCTACCGGGGGGCCCCTACAATGAGCAGTTCTTC. The chain is built from TRBV7-2 and TRBJ2-1; maybe TRBD2 (7 bases). This CDR3 region has 16 residues. Germline assignment: CDR1 SGHTA and CDR2 FQGNSA. V was cut by 5 bases and J by 2 bases, with 16 bases left in between.

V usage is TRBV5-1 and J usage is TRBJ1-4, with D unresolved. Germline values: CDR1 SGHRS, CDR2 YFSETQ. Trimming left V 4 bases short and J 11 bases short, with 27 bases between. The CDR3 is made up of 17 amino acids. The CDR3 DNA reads TGCGCCAGCAGCGGCCGCTTTGCGGGCCATTTCCGAGAGAAACTGTTTTTT. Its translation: CASSGRFAGHFREKLFF.

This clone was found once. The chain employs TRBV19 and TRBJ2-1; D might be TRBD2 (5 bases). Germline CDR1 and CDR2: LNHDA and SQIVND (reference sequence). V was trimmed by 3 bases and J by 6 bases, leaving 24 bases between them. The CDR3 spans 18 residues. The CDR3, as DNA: TGTGCCAGTAGTATGGTCTTAGTTGAGTCGGGGATCGGCAATGAGCAGTTCTTC. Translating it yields CASSMVLVESGIGNEQFF.

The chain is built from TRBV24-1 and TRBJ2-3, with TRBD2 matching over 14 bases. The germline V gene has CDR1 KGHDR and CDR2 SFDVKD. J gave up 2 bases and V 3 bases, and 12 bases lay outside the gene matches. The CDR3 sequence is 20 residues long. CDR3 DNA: TGTGCCACCAGTGATACAGGGCTGACTAGCGGGAGGGAGAACACAGATACGCAGTATTTT. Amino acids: CATSDTGLTSGRENTDTQYF.